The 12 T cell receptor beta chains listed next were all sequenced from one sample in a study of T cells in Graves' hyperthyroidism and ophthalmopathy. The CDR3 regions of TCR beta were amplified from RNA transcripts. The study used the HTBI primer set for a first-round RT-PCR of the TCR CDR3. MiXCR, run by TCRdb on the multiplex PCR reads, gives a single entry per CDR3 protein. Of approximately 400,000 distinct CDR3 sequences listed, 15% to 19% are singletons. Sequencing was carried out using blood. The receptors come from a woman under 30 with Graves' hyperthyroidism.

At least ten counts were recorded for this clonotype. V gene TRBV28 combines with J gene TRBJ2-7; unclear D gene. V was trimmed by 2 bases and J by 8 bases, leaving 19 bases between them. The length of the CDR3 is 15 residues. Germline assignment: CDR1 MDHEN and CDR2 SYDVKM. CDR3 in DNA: TGTGCCAGCAGTTTAAAGGTGACTCGCGCTACGAAGCAGTACTTC. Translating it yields CASSLKVTRATKQYF.

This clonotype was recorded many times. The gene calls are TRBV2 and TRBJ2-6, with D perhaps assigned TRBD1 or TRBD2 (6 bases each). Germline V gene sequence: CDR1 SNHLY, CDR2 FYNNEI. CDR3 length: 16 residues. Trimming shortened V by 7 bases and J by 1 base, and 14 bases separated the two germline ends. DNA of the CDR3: TGTGCCAGCATAGGGGGGCCGACGTCTGGGGCCAACGTCCTGACTTTC. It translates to CASIGGPTSGANVLTF.

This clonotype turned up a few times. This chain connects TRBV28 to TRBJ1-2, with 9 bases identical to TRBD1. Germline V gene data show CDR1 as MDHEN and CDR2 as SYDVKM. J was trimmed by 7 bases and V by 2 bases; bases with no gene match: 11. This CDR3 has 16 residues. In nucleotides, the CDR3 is TGTGCCAGCAGTTTACTTTGGAACAGGGGGCGAGGTGGCTACACCTTC. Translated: CASSLLWNRGRGGYTF.

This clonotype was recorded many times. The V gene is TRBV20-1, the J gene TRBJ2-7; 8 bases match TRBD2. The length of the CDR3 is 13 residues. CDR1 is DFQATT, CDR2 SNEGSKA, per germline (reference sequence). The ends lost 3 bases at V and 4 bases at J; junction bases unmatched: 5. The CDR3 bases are TGCAGTGCTAGTTCCAGCGGGAGATACGAGCAGTACTTC. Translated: CSASSSGRYEQYF.

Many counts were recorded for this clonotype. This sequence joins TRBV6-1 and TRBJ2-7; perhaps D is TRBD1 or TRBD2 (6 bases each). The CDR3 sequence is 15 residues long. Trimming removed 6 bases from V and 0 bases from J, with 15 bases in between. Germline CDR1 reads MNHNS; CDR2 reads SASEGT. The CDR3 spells CASRDLGGSSYEQYF. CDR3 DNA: TGTGCCAGCAGAGACCTAGGGGGGAGCTCCTACGAGCAGTACTTC.

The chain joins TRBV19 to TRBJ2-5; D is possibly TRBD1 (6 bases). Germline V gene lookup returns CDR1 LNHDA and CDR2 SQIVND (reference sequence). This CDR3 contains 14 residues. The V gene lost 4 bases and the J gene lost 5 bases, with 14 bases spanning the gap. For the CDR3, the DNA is TGTGCCAGTAGTACGAGACAGGTATCGGAGACCCAGTACTTC. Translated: CASSTRQVSETQYF.

Here the CDR3 reads CASSYEFRTGSPGELFF. The CDR3 DNA reads as TGTGCCAGCAGTTACGAGTTCCGGACAGGAAGCCCCGGGGAGCTGTTTTTT. V gene TRBV6-5 combines with J gene TRBJ2-2; 7 bases map to TRBD1. Germline values: CDR1 MNHEY, CDR2 SVGAGI. This CDR3 is built from 17 residues. V shed 2 bases and J 6 bases; nucleotides not matched to a gene: 12.

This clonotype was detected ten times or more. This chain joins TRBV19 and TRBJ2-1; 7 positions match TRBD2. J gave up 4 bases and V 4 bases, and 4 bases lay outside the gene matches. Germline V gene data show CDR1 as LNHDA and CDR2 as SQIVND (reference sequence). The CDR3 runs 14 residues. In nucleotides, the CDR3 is TGTGCCAGTAGTAGGGGACTAAAGTACAATGAGCAGTTCTTC. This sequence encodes CASSRGLKYNEQFF.

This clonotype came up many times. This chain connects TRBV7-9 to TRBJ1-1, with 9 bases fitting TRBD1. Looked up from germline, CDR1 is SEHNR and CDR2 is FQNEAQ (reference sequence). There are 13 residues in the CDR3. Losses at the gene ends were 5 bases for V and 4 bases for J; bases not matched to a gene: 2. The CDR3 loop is CASSMDRGTEAFF. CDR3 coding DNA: TGTGCCAGCAGCATGGACAGGGGCACTGAAGCTTTCTTT.

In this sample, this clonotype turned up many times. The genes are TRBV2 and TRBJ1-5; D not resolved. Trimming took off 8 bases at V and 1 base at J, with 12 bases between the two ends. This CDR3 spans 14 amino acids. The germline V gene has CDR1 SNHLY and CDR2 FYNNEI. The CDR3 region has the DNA TGTGCCAGCGCCCTGGACGGGAGCAATCAGCCCCAGCATTTT. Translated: CASALDGSNQPQHF. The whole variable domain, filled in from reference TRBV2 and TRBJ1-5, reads EPEVTQTPSHQVTQMGQEVILRCVPISNHLYFYWYRQILGQKVEFLVSFYNNEISEKSEIFDDQFSVERPDGSNFTLKIRSTKLEDSAMYFCASALDGSNQPQHFGDGTRLSIL.

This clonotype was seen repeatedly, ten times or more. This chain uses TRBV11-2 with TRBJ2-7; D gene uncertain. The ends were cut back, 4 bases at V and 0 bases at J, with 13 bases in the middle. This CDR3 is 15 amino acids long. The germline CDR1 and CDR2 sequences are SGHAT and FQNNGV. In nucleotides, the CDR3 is TGTGCCAGCAGCTCGAAGGGCGGCCCCTCCTACGAGCAGTACTTC. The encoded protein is CASSSKGGPSYEQYF.

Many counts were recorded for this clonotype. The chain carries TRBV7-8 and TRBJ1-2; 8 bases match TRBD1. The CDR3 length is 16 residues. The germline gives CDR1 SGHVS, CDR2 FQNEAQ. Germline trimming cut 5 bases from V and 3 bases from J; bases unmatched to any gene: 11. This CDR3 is CASSPRAGGSDYGYTF. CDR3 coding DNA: TGTGCCAGCAGCCCCCGGGCAGGGGGCTCAGACTATGGCTACACCTTC.